The source of this T cell receptor (beta chain) is a study of blood T cell repertoires in COVID-19. As for the study in general: Sample material is recorded as cDNA or gDNA derived from T cells, B-cell-depleted T cells, or PBMCs.

V shed 9 bases, J shed 2 bases, and the junction held 6 bases outside the gene matches. Germline CDR1 MNHEY, CDR2 SMNVEV (reference sequence). The CDR3 totals 14 residues. Profiled with immunoSEQ multiplex PCR; TCRdb holds only in-frame clones, not every one. The sample contains 100,000 or so clones, around 80% of which appear only once. The chain links TRBV27 to TRBJ2-3; the match to TRBD2 covers 9 bases. The source is a woman over 75 with acute or convalescent COVID-19. The sequenced material came from peripheral blood. CDR3 nucleotide sequence: TGTGCCAGTCGGGCGGGAGGGTTCACAGATACGCAGTATTTT. It is translated as CASRAGGFTDTQYF.